The 25 T cell receptor beta chains below come from one sample, sequenced in a study of blood T cell repertoires in COVID-19. Some clones are missing from TCRdb's copy, which holds only in-frame ones; the method was immunoSEQ multiplex PCR. The sample lists roughly 110,000 clones; roughly 81% were seen once. Input material: peripheral blood. These receptors were taken from a man aged 35 to 55 with acute or convalescent COVID-19.

DNA for the CDR3: TGTGCCAGCAGTTGGTCAGCGGGTACGAGCTCCTACGAGCAGTACTTC. Protein sequence: CASSWSAGTSSYEQYF. The chain combines TRBV6-5 with TRBJ2-7, with D perhaps matching TRBD2 (6 bases). Germline CDR1 MNHEY, CDR2 SVGAGI. This CDR3 is 16 amino acids long. The ends were cut back, 4 bases at V and 0 bases at J, with 16 bases in the middle.

The chain combines TRBV18 with TRBJ2-3; TRBD1 matches at 10 bases. V lost 3 bases, J lost 5 bases, and 5 bases stayed unmatched. Germline CDR1 is KGHSH and CDR2 is LQKENI. This CDR3 has 15 residues. CDR3 sequence: CASSPGQGLLDTQYF. CDR3 sequence (DNA): TGTGCCAGCTCACCGGGACAGGGGTTGTTAGATACGCAGTATTTT.

This sequence joins TRBV11-2 and TRBJ2-1, with 9 bases matching TRBD2. Germline CDR1 and CDR2: SGHAT and FQNNGV. V was pared by 3 bases and J by 4 bases, with 4 bases of the junction left unmatched. There are 15 residues in the CDR3. CDR3 amino acids: CASSFSGSRYNEQFF. The CDR3 DNA reads as TGTGCCAGCAGCTTTAGCGGGAGCCGGTACAATGAGCAGTTCTTC.

This clone was recorded once. The rearrangement joins TRBV7-3 to TRBJ2-5; D unclear. The V and J ends lost 3 bases and 2 bases respectively, with 10 bases between them. CDR1 and CDR2 (germline): SGHTA, FQGTGA. The length of the CDR3 is 14 residues. CDR3 loop: CASSFSAGQETQYF. The CDR3 coding sequence is TGTGCCAGCAGCTTTTCTGCAGGACAAGAGACCCAGTACTTC.

The rearrangement links TRBV6-1 to TRBJ2-3; 7 bases are a match to TRBD2. The CDR3 consists of 15 residues. Losses at the gene ends were 0 bases for V and 0 bases for J; bases not matched to a gene: 0. The germline V gene encodes CDR1 MNHNS and CDR2 SASEGT. Written as DNA, the CDR3 is TGTGCCAGCAGTGAAGCTAGCGGGAGCACAGATACGCAGTATTTT. The encoded protein is CASSEASGSTDTQYF.

The rearrangement uses TRBV6-2 or TRBV6-3 and TRBJ2-7, with 8 bases that match TRBD2. CDR1 and CDR2 (germline): MNHEY, SVGEGT. Losses at the gene ends were 4 bases for V and 4 bases for J; bases not matched to a gene: 12. This CDR3 has 16 amino acids. CDR3 sequence reads: CASSSFSGAPFYEQYF. In DNA form, the CDR3 reads TGTGCCAGCAGTTCTTTTAGCGGGGCGCCTTTTTACGAGCAGTACTTC.

The V gene is TRBV2, the J gene TRBJ1-4, with 9 bases lining up with TRBD1. The trim removed 6 bases at V and 4 bases at J, leaving 3 bases unmatched. This CDR3 contains 14 residues. The germline CDR1 and CDR2 sequences are SNHLY and FYNNEI. The CDR3: CASRQGANNEKLFF. CDR3 in DNA: TGTGCCAGCAGACAGGGGGCTAATAATGAAAAACTGTTTTTT. Full variable domain (missing parts from reference TRBV2 and TRBJ1-4): EPEVTQTPSHQVTQMGQEVILRCVPISNHLYFYWYRQILGQKVEFLVSFYNNEISEKSEIFDDQFSVERPDGSNFTLKIRSTKLEDSAMYFCASRQGANNEKLFFGSGTQLSVL.

The chain links TRBV6-6 to TRBJ1-2, with D possibly being TRBD1 (6 bases). CDR1 and CDR2 (germline): MNHNY, SVGAGI (reference sequence). V lost 6 bases and J 7 bases, leaving 15 bases between the germline ends. The CDR3 sequence is 13 residues long. The CDR3 DNA sequence: TGTGCCAGCAGCCCCCCCACAGGGACTGGCTACACCTTC. Its translation is CASSPPTGTGYTF.

About this clone: Sequence at one end of the junction differs from germline and may be a read error. CDR3 in amino acids: CASSHSEGAGELFF. In DNA form, the CDR3 reads TGTGCCAGCAGTCACTCCGAGGGAGCCGGGGAGCTGTTTTTT. J is TRBJ2-2 and V is TRBV6-2 or TRBV6-3; D perhaps matches TRBD2 (5 bases). The CDR3 totals 14 residues. The germline CDR1 and CDR2 sequences are MNHEY and SVGEGT.

The CDR3 DNA is TGTGCCAGCAGCTCAGGGGGGGCCAAAAACATTCAGTACTTC. The encoded protein is CASSSGGAKNIQYF. V gene TRBV5-4 combines with J gene TRBJ2-4; maybe TRBD1 (7 bases). Trimming pared 3 bases from V and 1 base from J, leaving 8 bases between. Germline V gene sequence: CDR1 SGHNT, CDR2 YYREEE (reference sequence). The CDR3 loop spans 14 amino acids.

The rearrangement links TRBV30 to TRBJ2-3, with 9 nucleotides matching TRBD2. Trimming cost V 3 bases and J 0 bases; bases outside gene matches: 1. Germline V CDR1 and CDR2: GTSNPN, SVGIG (reference sequence). This CDR3 region has 14 residues. The CDR3 loop is CAWRTSGSTDTQYF. The CDR3 nucleotides are TGTGCCTGGAGGACTAGCGGTAGCACAGATACGCAGTATTTT. Drawing the rest from reference TRBV30 and TRBJ2-3, the complete variable domain is SQTIHQWPATLVQPVGSPLSLECTVEGTSNPNLYWYRQAAGRGLQLLFYSVGIGQISSEVPQNLSASRPQDRQFILSSKKLLLSDSGFYLCAWRTSGSTDTQYFGPGTRLTVL.

This chain links TRBV7-9 with TRBJ2-2; perhaps TRBD1 as D (5 bases). This CDR3 is built from 14 residues. Germline CDR1 is SEHNR and CDR2 is FQNEAQ (reference sequence). The V gene lost 5 bases and the J gene lost 4 bases, with 11 bases spanning the gap. CDR3 protein: CASSNSTATGELFF. DNA for the CDR3: TGTGCCAGCAGCAACTCGACAGCCACCGGGGAGCTGTTTTTT. Looking up the rest from reference TRBV7-9 and TRBJ2-2 gives the full variable domain: DTGVSQNPRHKITKRGQNVTFRCDPISEHNRLYWYRQTLGQGPEFLTYFQNEAQLEKSRLLSDRFSAERPKGSFSTLEIQRTEQGDSAMYLCASSNSTATGELFFGEGSRLTVL.

This clone has just one count. The chain employs TRBV7-3 and TRBJ2-1, with TRBD2 identical over 9 bases. The germline V gene has CDR1 SGHTA and CDR2 FQGTGA. After removal of 4 bases from V and 7 bases from J, the junction contained 11 bases not matched to a gene. The CDR3 spans 16 residues. The CDR3 reads CASSSLPTSGRNEQFF. The CDR3 nucleotides are TGTGCCAGCAGCTCCCTCCCGACTAGCGGAAGGAATGAGCAGTTCTTC. The whole variable domain, remainder taken from reference TRBV7-3 and TRBJ2-1, is GAGVSQTPSNKVTEKGKYVELRCDPISGHTALYWYRQSLGQGPEFLIYFQGTGAADDSGLPNDRFFAVRPEGSVSTLKIQRTERGDSAVYLCASSSLPTSGRNEQFFGPGTRLTVL.

The V gene is TRBV6-1, the J gene TRBJ2-7; a weak D match, TRBD1 (6 bases). Germline V gene sequence: CDR1 MNHNS, CDR2 SASEGT. CDR3 length equals 15 residues. V was shortened by 2 bases and J by 0 bases, with 11 bases between the two germline ends. CDR3 bases: TGTGCCAGCAGTGAAAACGGGACACCCTCCTACGAGCAGTACTTC. Its translation: CASSENGTPSYEQYF.

V and J are TRBV19 and TRBJ2-7, with D tentatively TRBD1 (6 bases). Between the trimmed V and J ends, which lost 4 bases and 2 bases, there was a span of 15 bases. The CDR3 has 15 residues. Germline V gene data show CDR1 as LNHDA and CDR2 as SQIVND (reference sequence). CDR3 protein: CASSTPHQGTYEQYF. CDR3 in DNA: TGTGCCAGTAGTACCCCCCATCAGGGGACCTACGAGCAGTACTTC. Full variable domain (remainder filled in from reference TRBV19 and TRBJ2-7): DGGITQSPKYLFRKEGQNVTLSCEQNLNHDAMYWYRQDPGQGLRLIYYSQIVNDFQKGDIAEGYSVSREKKESFPLTVTSAQKNPTAFYLCASSTPHQGTYEQYFGPGTRLTVT.

The chain links TRBV7-2 to TRBJ2-3; D perhaps matches TRBD1 (6 bases). This CDR3 has 12 residues. Germline CDR1 is SGHTA and CDR2 is FQGNSA. The germline V and J ends were trimmed by 8 bases and 2 bases, with 8 bases remaining between them. The CDR3 region is CASGGYTDTQYF. CDR3 sequence (DNA): TGTGCCAGCGGGGGCTACACAGATACGCAGTATTTT.

V is TRBV5-1 and J is TRBJ2-3; 11 bases line up with TRBD2. Trimming cost V 3 bases and J 4 bases; bases outside gene matches: 7. This CDR3 is 16 amino acids long. CDR1 is SGHRS, CDR2 YFSETQ, per germline. The CDR3 bases are TGCGCCAGCAGCTACCTTAGCGGGAGGGCCGCAGATACGCAGTATTTT. Its translation is CASSYLSGRAADTQYF.

The V and J genes are TRBV27 and TRBJ2-2; 8 nucleotides match TRBD1. This CDR3 is built from 14 residues. Germline CDR1 and CDR2: MNHEY and SMNVEV (reference sequence). J lost 4 bases, V lost 4 bases, and 2 bases had no gene match. Written as DNA, the CDR3 is TGTGCCAGCAGTTACAGGGGGACCACCGGGGAGCTGTTTTTT. This encodes CASSYRGTTGELFF.

This sequence joins TRBV19 and TRBJ1-3; D unclear. The CDR3 is made up of 16 amino acids. Trimming removed 2 bases from V and 2 bases from J, with 13 bases in between. CDR1 is LNHDA and CDR2 is SQIVND in the germline V gene (reference sequence). The CDR3 DNA reads TGTGCCAGTAGTATACAACTCTCCATTACTGGAAACACCATATATTTT. Protein sequence: CASSIQLSITGNTIYF.

The chain couples TRBV6-6 to TRBJ2-7; TRBD1 matches at 8 bases. Germline V lookup: CDR1 MNHNY, CDR2 SVGAGI (reference sequence). CDR3 length: 14 amino acids. V dropped 2 bases and J dropped 9; count of bases not matched to a gene: 9. The CDR3 region is CASSYDRGRPWQYF. Written as DNA, the CDR3 is TGTGCCAGCAGTTACGACAGGGGCCGTCCGTGGCAGTACTTC.

The chain joins TRBV7-2 to TRBJ1-2, with TRBD1 identical over 7 bases. This CDR3 spans 13 amino acids. Looked up from germline, CDR1 is SGHTA and CDR2 is FQGNSA. After removal of 6 bases from V and 8 bases from J, the junction contained 9 bases not matched to a gene. The CDR3 DNA reads TGTGCCAGCAGTTCCGACAGGGATCGAGGCTACACCTTC. It yields the protein CASSSDRDRGYTF.

The V gene is TRBV6-5, the J gene TRBJ2-3; TRBD2 aligns across 8 bases. The junction had 2 bases not matched to a gene; V was cut back by 6 bases and J by 0 bases. The CDR3 contains 14 residues. Germline V gene sequence: CDR1 MNHEY, CDR2 SVGAGI. The CDR3 region is CASRSSGSTDTQYF. CDR3 coding DNA: TGTGCCAGCAGGTCTAGCGGGAGCACAGATACGCAGTATTTT.

The chain recombines TRBV19 with TRBJ2-1; 7 positions agree with TRBD2. This CDR3 comprises 14 residues. CDR1 and CDR2 (germline): LNHDA, SQIVND (reference sequence). J gave up 5 bases and V 9 bases, and 10 bases lay outside the gene matches. DNA of the CDR3: TGTGCCAGCAAAACCCAGCGGGGTAACAATGAGCAGTTCTTC. Residues: CASKTQRGNNEQFF.

The chain uses TRBV5-6 and TRBJ1-1, with TRBD1 matching 7 bases. After removal of 4 bases from V and 8 bases from J, the junction contained 11 bases not matched to a gene. The CDR3 runs 14 residues. Germline lookup yields CDR1 SGHDT and CDR2 YYEEEE. The CDR3: CASSPGTVSGEAFF. CDR3 coding DNA: TGTGCCAGCAGCCCCGGGACAGTTTCGGGGGAAGCTTTCTTT. Combining the CDR3 with reference TRBV5-6 and TRBJ1-1 gives the whole variable domain DAGVTQSPTHLIKTRGQQVTLRCSPKSGHDTVSWYQQALGQGPQFIFQYYEEEERQRGNFPDRFSGHQFPNYSSELNVNALLLGDSALYLCASSPGTVSGEAFFGQGTRLTVV.

The V gene is TRBV7-9, the J gene TRBJ2-1; TRBD2 might be the D (5 bases). This CDR3 is built from 13 residues. V was shortened by 2 bases and J by 8 bases, with 10 bases between the two germline ends. CDR1 SEHNR and CDR2 FQNEAQ come from the germline V gene (reference sequence). The CDR3 here is CASSLRAGDEQFF. DNA of the CDR3: TGTGCCAGCAGCTTAAGGGCCGGGGATGAGCAGTTCTTC.